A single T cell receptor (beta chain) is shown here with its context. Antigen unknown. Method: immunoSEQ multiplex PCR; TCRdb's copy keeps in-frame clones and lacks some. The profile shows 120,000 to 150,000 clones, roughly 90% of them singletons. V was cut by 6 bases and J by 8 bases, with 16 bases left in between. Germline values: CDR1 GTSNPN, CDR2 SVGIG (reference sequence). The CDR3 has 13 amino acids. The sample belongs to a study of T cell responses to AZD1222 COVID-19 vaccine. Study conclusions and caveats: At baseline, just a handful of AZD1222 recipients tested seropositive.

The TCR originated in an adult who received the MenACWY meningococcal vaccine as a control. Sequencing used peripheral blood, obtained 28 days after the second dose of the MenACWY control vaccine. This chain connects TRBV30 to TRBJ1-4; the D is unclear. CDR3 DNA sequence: TGTGCCTGTTTTTCCGGGCCATGGGAAAAACTGTTTTTT. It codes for CACFSGPWEKLFF.